These 14 T cell receptor beta chains were all obtained from the same sample, sequenced in a study of cytomegalovirus exposure and HLA in healthy donors. PCR involved 60 Vbeta and 13 Jbeta primers. Profiled with immunoSEQ multiplex PCR; TCRdb holds only in-frame clones, not every one. The table lists approximately 160,000 clones, 77% of them singletons. Sequenced input: PBMCs. The receptors derive from a woman between 40 and 50 years old in good health and CMV-seropositive.

This chain joins TRBV12-5 and TRBJ1-1; no clear D gene. In germline, CDR1 is LGHNT, CDR2 FRNRAP. The CDR3 spans 13 residues. V shed 2 bases and J shed 0 bases, with 4 bases lying between them. CDR3 in amino acids: CASGLSVNTEAFF. In nucleotides, the CDR3 is TGTGCTAGTGGTTTGTCAGTGAACACTGAAGCTTTCTTT.

The CDR3 bases are TGTGCCAGCAGCTTATCAGCGAGCGCCGACCGGAGGGGAGAGACCCAGTACTTC. This sequence encodes CASSLSASADRRGETQYF. The chain joins TRBV11-1 to TRBJ2-5; tentatively, D is TRBD2 (6 bases). This CDR3 region has 18 residues. Germline lookup yields CDR1 SGHAT and CDR2 FQDESV (reference sequence). The germline V and J ends were trimmed by 2 bases and 4 bases, with 23 bases remaining between them. Using reference TRBV11-1 and TRBJ2-5 for the parts outside the CDR3, the full variable domain is EAEVAQSPRYKITEKSQAVAFWCDPISGHATLYWYRQILGQGPELLVQFQDESVVDDSQLPKDRFSAERLKGVDSTLKIQPAELGDSAMYLCASSLSASADRRGETQYFGPGTRLLVL.

This chain uses TRBV7-8 with TRBJ2-1; 10 nucleotides line up with TRBD1. The CDR3 covers 14 residues. Germline V lookup: CDR1 SGHVS, CDR2 FQNEAQ. J was trimmed by 9 bases and V by 1 base; bases with no gene match: 3. DNA for the CDR3: TGTGCCAGCAGCTTAGGACAGGGGGCGTTTGAGCAGTTCTTC. It specifies CASSLGQGAFEQFF. Together with reference TRBV7-8 and TRBJ2-1, the CDR3 gives the full variable domain: GAGVSQSPRYKVAKRGQDVALRCDPISGHVSLFWYQQALGQGPEFLTYFQNEAQLDKSGLPSDRFFAERPEGSVSTLKIQRTQQEDSAVYLCASSLGQGAFEQFFGPGTRLTVL.

This clone was recorded once. At one boundary the junction diverges from the germline segment, which might be a read error. This rearrangement joins TRBV7-9 to TRBJ2-6; TRBD2 aligns across 9 bases. CDR3 size: 19 residues. Germline V lookup: CDR1 SEHNR, CDR2 FQNEAQ (reference sequence). CDR3 region: CSSSLVGSGRTSGANVLTF. The CDR3, as DNA: TGTTCCAGCAGCTTAGTTGGGAGCGGGAGGACCTCTGGGGCCAACGTCCTGACTTTC.

This clone has a single count. J is TRBJ1-6 and V is TRBV30; D remains ambiguous. Germline loops: CDR1 GTSNPN, CDR2 SVGIG (reference sequence). V lost 5 bases and J 9 bases, leaving 11 bases between the germline ends. The CDR3 runs to 12 residues. CDR3 sequence: CAWARLSSPLHF. The CDR3 DNA follows: TGTGCCTGGGCCAGGTTGAGTTCACCCCTCCACTTT.

CDR3 DNA sequence: TGCGCCAGCACCCCCCAGGGATTTCATGGCTACACCTTC. It yields the protein CASTPQGFHGYTF. The V and J genes are TRBV10-2 and TRBJ1-2, with TRBD1 as a possible D gene (5 bases). With 7 bases removed from V and 6 bases from J, the gap between germline ends came to 15 bases. CDR3 length: 13 residues. Per germline, CDR1 WSHSY and CDR2 SAAADI.

This clone was recorded once. This sequence joins TRBV5-4 and TRBJ1-2; 9 bases are a match to TRBD1. Losses at the gene ends were 4 bases for V and 3 bases for J; bases not matched to a gene: 1. Germline assignment: CDR1 SGHNT and CDR2 YYREEE (reference sequence). The CDR3 extends over 13 amino acids. The CDR3, as DNA: TGTGCCAGCAGCGGACAGGGGTACTATGGCTACACCTTC. Amino acids: CASSGQGYYGYTF.

J is TRBJ2-7 and V is TRBV11-3; D might be TRBD1 (6 bases). Germline-derived CDR1 and CDR2 are SGHNT and YENEEA. Trimming pared 5 bases from V and 2 bases from J, leaving 13 bases between. The length of the CDR3 is 14 residues. The CDR3 spells CASSPGAATYEQYF. The CDR3 DNA reads TGTGCCAGCAGCCCAGGGGCCGCAACCTACGAGCAGTACTTC.

This clone was detected once. The CDR3 sequence: CASGQGNTEAFF. In DNA form, the CDR3 reads TGCGCCAGCGGACAGGGCAACACTGAAGCTTTCTTT. The V call is TRBV5-1, the J call TRBJ1-1, with 8 bases aligning to TRBD1. Germline CDR1 reads SGHRS; CDR2 reads YFSETQ. Trimming took 7 bases from V and 2 from J; bases not matched to a gene: 1. CDR3 length: 12 amino acids. The full variable domain, in which reference TRBV5-1 and TRBJ1-1 provide the parts outside the CDR3, is KAGVTQTPRYLIKTRGQQVTLSCSPISGHRSVSWYQQTPGQGLQFLFEYFSETQRNKGNFPGRFSGRQFSNSRSEMNVSTLELGDSALYLCASGQGNTEAFFGQGTRLTVV.

This chain links TRBV7-9 with TRBJ1-1; the D gene is possibly TRBD1 (5 bases). The CDR3 length is 14 residues. Trimming took 2 bases from V and 6 from J, leaving 13 bases between them. Germline V gene lookup returns CDR1 SEHNR and CDR2 FQNEAQ (reference sequence). The CDR3 DNA sequence: TGTGCCAGCAGCTTAAGGCCGGGGGAGGCTGAAGCTTTCTTT. It codes for CASSLRPGEAEAFF.

The chain combines TRBV5-1 with TRBJ2-3; 8 bases map to TRBD1. The CDR3 has 15 residues. With V trimmed by 2 bases and J by 3 bases, 5 bases remained unmatched. In germline, CDR1 is SGHRS, CDR2 YFSETQ. CDR3 sequence (DNA): TGCGCCAGCAGCTTAGGGCAGGGGGCAACAGATACGCAGTATTTT. This codes for CASSLGQGATDTQYF.

This chain links TRBV9 with TRBJ2-5; the match to TRBD2 covers 7 bases. Germline V gene sequence: CDR1 SGDLS, CDR2 YYNGEE. The CDR3 covers 15 residues. Unmatched junction bases numbered 12, after V lost 5 bases and J lost 5 bases. CDR3 residues: CASSGLTGGGETQYF. The CDR3 coding sequence is TGTGCCAGCAGTGGTCTCACGGGGGGAGGGGAGACCCAGTACTTC.

The chain combines TRBV10-3 with TRBJ2-5, with 8 bases matching TRBD1. CDR1 is ENHRY, CDR2 SYGVKD, per germline. J gave up 4 bases and V 6 bases, and 10 bases lay outside the gene matches. The CDR3 is made up of 15 amino acids. CDR3 in amino acids: CAISRQGPAGETQYF. CDR3 in DNA: TGTGCCATCAGCCGACAGGGGCCAGCTGGAGAGACCCAGTACTTC.

V gene TRBV21-1 combines with J gene TRBJ1-2. TRBV21-1 is described as a pseudogene. The CDR3 loop spans 16 amino acids. Written as DNA, the CDR3 is TGTGCCAGCAGCGAATACCACAGCGGGGTTAACTATGGCTACACCTTC. It codes for CASSEYHSGVNYGYTF.